This TCR beta chain was identified in a study of CD8+CD57+ T cells in acquired aplastic anemia. Points from the study as a whole: Patients shared 25 to 35 CD8+ CDR3 sequences with controls.

Trimming left V 4 bases short and J 2 bases short, with 7 bases between. Per germline, CDR1 SNHLY and CDR2 FYNNEI. This CDR3 comprises 13 residues. Of note for this clonotype: Its antigen is unidentified.

The use of genomic DNA as template underpinned the TCR beta VDJ and CDR3 profiling. TCRdb itself ran the reads through MiXCR, one entry per CDR3 protein. Of 200,000 to 300,000 distinct CDR3 sequences in the sample, 82% were seen once. The patients chosen for sequencing had shown expansion of CD8+CD57+ cells (detected by flow cytometry). Material: sorted CD4+, CD8+, or CD8+CD57+ T cells (not recorded which) from PBMCs. The receptor was derived from a human donor with aplastic anemia. The chain joins TRBV2 to TRBJ2-3; D is unresolved. CDR3 amino acids: CASSAANTDTQYF. The CDR3, as DNA: TGTGCCAGCAGTGCCGCTAACACAGATACGCAGTATTTT.